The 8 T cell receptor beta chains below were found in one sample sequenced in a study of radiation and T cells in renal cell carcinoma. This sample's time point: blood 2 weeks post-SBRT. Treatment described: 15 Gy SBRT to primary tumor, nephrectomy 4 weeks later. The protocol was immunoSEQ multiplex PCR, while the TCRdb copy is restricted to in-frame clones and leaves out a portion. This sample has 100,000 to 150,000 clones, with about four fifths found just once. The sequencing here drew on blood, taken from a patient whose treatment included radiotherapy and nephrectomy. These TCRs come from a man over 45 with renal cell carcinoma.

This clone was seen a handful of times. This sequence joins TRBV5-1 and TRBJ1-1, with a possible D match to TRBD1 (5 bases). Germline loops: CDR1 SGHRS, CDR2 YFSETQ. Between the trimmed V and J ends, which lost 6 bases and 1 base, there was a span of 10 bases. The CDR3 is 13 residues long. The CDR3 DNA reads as TGCGCCAGCACTGGGGCCTCGAACACTGAAGCTTTCTTT. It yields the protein CASTGASNTEAFF.

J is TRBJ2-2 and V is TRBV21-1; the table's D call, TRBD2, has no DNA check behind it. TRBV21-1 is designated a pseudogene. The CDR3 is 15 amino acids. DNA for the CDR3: TGTGCCAGCAGCAATATCGGGGTCCTCACCGGGGAGCTGTTTTTT. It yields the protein CASSNIGVLTGELFF.

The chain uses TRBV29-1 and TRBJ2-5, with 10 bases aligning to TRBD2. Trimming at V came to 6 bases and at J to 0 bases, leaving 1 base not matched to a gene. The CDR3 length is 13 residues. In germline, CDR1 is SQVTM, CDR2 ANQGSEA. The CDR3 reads CSVLAGDQETQYF. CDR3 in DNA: TGCAGCGTCCTAGCGGGGGACCAAGAGACCCAGTACTTC.

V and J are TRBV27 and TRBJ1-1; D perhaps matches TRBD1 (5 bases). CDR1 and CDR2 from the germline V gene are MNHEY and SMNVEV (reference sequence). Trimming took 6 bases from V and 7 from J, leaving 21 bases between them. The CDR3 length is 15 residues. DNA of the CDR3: TGTGCCAGCAGATCGACAGCCAACGGGATAATTGAAGCTTTCTTT. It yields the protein CASRSTANGIIEAFF.

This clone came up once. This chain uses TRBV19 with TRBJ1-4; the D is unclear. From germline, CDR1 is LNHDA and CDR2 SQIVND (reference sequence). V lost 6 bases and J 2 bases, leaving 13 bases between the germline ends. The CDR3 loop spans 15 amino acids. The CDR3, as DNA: TGTGCCAGTAGACCTACCCATGGGACTAATGAAAAACTGTTTTTT. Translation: CASRPTHGTNEKLFF.

CDR3 residues: CASSPRRGSSYEQYF. The CDR3 nucleotides read TGTGCCAGCAGCCCCCGGAGGGGGAGCTCCTACGAGCAGTACTTC. The chain joins TRBV9 to TRBJ2-7; TRBD1 or TRBD2 may be the D gene (6 bases each). V gave up 4 bases and J gave up 0 bases, with 14 bases separating them. The CDR3 has 15 amino acids. CDR1 and CDR2 (germline): SGDLS, YYNGEE.

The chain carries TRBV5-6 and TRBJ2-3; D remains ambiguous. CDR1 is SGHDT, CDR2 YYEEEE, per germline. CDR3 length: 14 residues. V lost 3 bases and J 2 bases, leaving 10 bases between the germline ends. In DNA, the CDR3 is TGTGCCAGCAGCTCCGGGTCCCTCACAGATACGCAGTATTTT. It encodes CASSSGSLTDTQYF.

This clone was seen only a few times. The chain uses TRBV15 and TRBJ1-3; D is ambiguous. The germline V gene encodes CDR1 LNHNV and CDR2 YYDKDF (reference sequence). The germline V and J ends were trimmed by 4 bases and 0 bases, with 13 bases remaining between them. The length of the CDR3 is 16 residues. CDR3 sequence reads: CATSTQTASSGNTIYF. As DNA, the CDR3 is TGTGCCACCAGCACTCAGACGGCTAGCTCTGGAAACACCATATATTTT.